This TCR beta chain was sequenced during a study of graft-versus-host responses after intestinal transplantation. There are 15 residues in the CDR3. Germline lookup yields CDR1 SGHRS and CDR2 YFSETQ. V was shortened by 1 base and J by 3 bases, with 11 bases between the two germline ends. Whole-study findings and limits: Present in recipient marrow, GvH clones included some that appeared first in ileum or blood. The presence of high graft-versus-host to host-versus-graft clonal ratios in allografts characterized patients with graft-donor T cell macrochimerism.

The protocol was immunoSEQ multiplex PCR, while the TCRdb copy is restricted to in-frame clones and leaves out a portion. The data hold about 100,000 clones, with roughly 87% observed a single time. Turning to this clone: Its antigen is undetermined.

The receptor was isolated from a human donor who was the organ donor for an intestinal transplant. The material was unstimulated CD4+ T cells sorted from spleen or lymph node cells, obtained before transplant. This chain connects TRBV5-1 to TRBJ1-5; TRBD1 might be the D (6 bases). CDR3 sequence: CASSLLAGDNQPQHF. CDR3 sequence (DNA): TGCGCCAGCAGCTTGCTCGCAGGGGACAATCAGCCCCAGCATTTT.